This T cell receptor (beta chain) was identified in a study of Graves' ophthalmopathy and Graves' hyperthyroidism. The study, taken as a whole, reports: Among thyroid clonotypes expanded above 0.001 frequency, most also appeared in blood.

A duration under 3 months, NOSPECS ≥4, CAS ≥3 and moderate-to-severe activity characterized the donors with ophthalmopathy. A diagnosis was made from clinical symptoms together with serum thyroxine, TRAb, thyroid ultrasound and orbital computed tomography. Turning to this clonotype: What it binds is unknown.

From germline, CDR1 is SGHRS and CDR2 YFSETQ. The CDR3 covers 13 residues. Trimming left V 0 bases short and J 7 bases short, with 10 bases between. Amplified TCR beta CDR3 regions were obtained using RNA transcripts as template. Amplification began with first-round RT-PCR using HTBI primers, then second-round multiplex PCR was performed. MiXCR, applied by TCRdb to the multiplex PCR reads, yields one record per CDR3 protein. The table has 170,000 or so distinct CDR3 sequences, 37% seen once. The genes are TRBV5-1 and TRBJ1-1; weak D call: TRBD1 (6 bases). Sequences were obtained from peripheral blood. The TCR comes from a woman aged 40 to 49 with Graves' ophthalmopathy. The DNA for the CDR3 is TGCGCCAGCAGCTTGGACGAACAGGGTGAAGCTTTCTTT. Amino acids: CASSLDEQGEAFF.